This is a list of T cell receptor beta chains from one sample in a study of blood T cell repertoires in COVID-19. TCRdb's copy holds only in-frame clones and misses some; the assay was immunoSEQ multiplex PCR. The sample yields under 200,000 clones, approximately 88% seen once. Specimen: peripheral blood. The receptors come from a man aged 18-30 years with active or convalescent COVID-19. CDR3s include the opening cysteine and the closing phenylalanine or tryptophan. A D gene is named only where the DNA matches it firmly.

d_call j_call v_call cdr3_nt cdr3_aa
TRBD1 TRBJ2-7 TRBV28 TGTGCCAGCAGTTTAGTCGGACAGGAGAACGAGCAGTACTTC CASSLVGQENEQYF
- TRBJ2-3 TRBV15 TGTGCCACCAGCAGGGGGGGGCCCACAGATACGCAGTATTTT CATSRGGPTDTQYF
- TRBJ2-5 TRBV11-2 TGTGCCAGCAGCTTTCTACAAGAGACCCAGTACTTC CASSFLQETQYF
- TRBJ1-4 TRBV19 TGTGCCAGTAGCAGGGTTTGGGCTAATGAAAAACTGTTTTTT CASSRVWANEKLFF
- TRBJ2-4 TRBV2 - CASIFWRQGVNIQYF
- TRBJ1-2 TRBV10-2 TGCGCCAGCAGTCCCGACAGTCGCTATGGCTACACCTTC CASSPDSRYGYTF
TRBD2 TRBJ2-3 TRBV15 TGTGCCACCAGCCGCCTTAGCGGGGGGGCCCCAGATACGCAGTATTTT CATSRLSGGAPDTQYF
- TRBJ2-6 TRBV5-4 TGTGCCAGCAGCTCCCCGGGAGCTGGGGCCAACGTCCTGACTTTC CASSSPGAGANVLTF
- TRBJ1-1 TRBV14 TGTGCCAGCAGCCTGGTCGAGCGGTACACTGAAGCTTTCTTT CASSLVERYTEAFF
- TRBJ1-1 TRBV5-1 TGCGCCAGCAGCCGCACGACAGGGAACACTGAAGCTTTCTTT CASSRTTGNTEAFF
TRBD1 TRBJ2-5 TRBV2 TGTGCCACCCAACGGACAGGGCGTCAAGAGACCCAGTACTTC CATQRTGRQETQYF
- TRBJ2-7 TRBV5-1 TGCGCCAGCAGCCGCGGGGAAGCCTACGAGCAGTACTTC CASSRGEAYEQYF
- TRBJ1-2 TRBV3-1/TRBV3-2 TGTGCCAGCAGTCTCGGGACAACGGGCGGCTATGGCTACACCTTC CASSLGTTGGYGYTF
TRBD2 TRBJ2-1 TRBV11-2 TGTGCCAGCAGCCTAAAAGGGCTAGCGGGAGGGGGAAATGAGCAGTTCTTC CASSLKGLAGGGNEQFF
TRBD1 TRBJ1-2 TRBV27 TGTGCCAGCAGGAGACAGGGCAACTATGGCTACACCTTC CASRRQGNYGYTF
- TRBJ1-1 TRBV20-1 TGCAGTGCTGGGACGGACAGTCGAGCTTTCTTT CSAGTDSRAFF